The clone carrying this T cell receptor beta chain came up many times. The CDR3 covers 16 residues. The V end lost 1 base, the J end lost 1 base, and 12 bases lay between the germline ends. Per the germline V gene, CDR1 is SGHVS and CDR2 is FNYEAQ. The data derive from a study of T-cell reconstitution after alpha-beta-depleted transplantation in children. Preparing the TCRbeta library involved the use of unique molecular identifiers. Each CDR3 protein is one row after TCRdb ran MiXCR on the PCR reads. The sample has 60,000 to 70,000 distinct CDR3 sequences, 4.9% seen once. This sequence joins TRBV7-6 and TRBJ2-3, with D possibly TRBD2 on 7 matching bases. This TCR derives from a boy less than two years old who had a stem cell transplant for acute myeloid leukemia, so the T cells may come from the graft donor. The sample in question was PBMCs, mostly from graft donor cells, obtained 180 days after TCRalphabeta/CD19-depleted stem cell transplant. CDR3 protein: CASSLVAGARTDTQYF. CDR3 DNA: TGTGCCAGCAGCTTAGTTGCGGGGGCCCGCACAGATACGCAGTATTTT. Variable domain in full (rest from reference TRBV7-6 and TRBJ2-3): GAGVSQSPRYKVTKRGQDVALRCDPISGHVSLYWYRQALGQGPEFLTYFNYEAQQDKSGLPNDRFSAERPEGSISTLTIQRTEQRDSAMYRCASSLVAGARTDTQYFGPGTRLTVL.